The clone carrying this T cell receptor beta chain rates as medium-sized (0.01 to 0.1%). Antigen specificity is unknown. Germline lookup yields CDR1 LNHDA and CDR2 SQIVND (reference sequence). This CDR3 spans 13 amino acids. Deletions cut 0 bases from V and 5 bases from J, with 7 bases between. This entry belongs to a study of metastatic and nonmetastatic thyroid tumors. Study information: The study looked at repertoires side by side in blood and in tumor or nodule tissue from malignant and benign thyroid patients. Findings and caveats of the study: Benign nodules were reported to have significantly lower TCR beta diversity than malignant thyroid tumors, in blood and tumor.

Authors' processing steps: Built for papillary thyroid cancer, a distant-metastasis classifier drew on CDR3 differences across clinicopathological groups. With MiXCR, TCRdb called clones anew from the PCR reads. The V and J calls and clone size are TCRdb's, not the authors'. Of roughly 15,000 clones detected, approximately 24% appear once; the ten largest clones hold over 9.5%. Patients had received no treatment of any kind before thyroid surgery. This chain connects TRBV19 to TRBJ1-1; D is ambiguous. This receptor was taken from a female donor with papillary thyroid cancer or a benign thyroid nodule (not recorded which). Some clones in this sample may be carry-over from other donors' samples. Sequenced sample: tumor tissue. CDR3 sequence: CASSIDLGTEAFF. CDR3 nucleotide sequence: TGTGCCAGTAGTATAGATCTAGGGACTGAAGCTTTCTTT.